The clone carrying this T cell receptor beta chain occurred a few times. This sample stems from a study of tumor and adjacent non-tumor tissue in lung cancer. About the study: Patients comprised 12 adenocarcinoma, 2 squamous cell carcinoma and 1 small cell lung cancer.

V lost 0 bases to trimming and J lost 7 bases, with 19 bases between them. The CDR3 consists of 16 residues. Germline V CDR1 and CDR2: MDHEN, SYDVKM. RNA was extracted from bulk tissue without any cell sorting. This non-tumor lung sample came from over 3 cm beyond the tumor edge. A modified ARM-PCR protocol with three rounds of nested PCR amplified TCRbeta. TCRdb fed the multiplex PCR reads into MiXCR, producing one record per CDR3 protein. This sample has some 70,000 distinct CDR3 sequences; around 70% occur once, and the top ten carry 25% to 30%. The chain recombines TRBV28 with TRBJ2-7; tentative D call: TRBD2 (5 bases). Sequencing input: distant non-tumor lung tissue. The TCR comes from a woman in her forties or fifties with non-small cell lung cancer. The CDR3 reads CASSLCFCLTAGEQYF. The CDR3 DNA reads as TGTGCCAGCAGTTTATGCTTTTGCTTGACGGCGGGTGAGCAGTACTTC.